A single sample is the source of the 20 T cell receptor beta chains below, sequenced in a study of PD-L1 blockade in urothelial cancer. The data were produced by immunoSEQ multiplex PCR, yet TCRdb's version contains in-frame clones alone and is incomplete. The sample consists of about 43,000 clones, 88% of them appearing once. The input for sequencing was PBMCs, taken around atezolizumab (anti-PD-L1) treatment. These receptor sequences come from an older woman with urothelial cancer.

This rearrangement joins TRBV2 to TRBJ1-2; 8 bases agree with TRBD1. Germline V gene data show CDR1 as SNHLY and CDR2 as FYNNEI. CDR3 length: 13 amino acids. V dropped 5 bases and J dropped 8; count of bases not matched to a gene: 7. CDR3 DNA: TGTGCCAGCAGTTCGGGACAGGTGAAAGGCTACACCTTC. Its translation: CASSSGQVKGYTF.

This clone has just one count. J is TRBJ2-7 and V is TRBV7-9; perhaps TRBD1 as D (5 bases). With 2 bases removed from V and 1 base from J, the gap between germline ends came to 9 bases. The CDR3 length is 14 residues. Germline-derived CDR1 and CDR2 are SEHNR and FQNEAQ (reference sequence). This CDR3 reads CASSLSAGSYEQYF. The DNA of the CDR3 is TGTGCCAGCAGCTTATCCGCAGGGTCCTACGAGCAGTACTTC.

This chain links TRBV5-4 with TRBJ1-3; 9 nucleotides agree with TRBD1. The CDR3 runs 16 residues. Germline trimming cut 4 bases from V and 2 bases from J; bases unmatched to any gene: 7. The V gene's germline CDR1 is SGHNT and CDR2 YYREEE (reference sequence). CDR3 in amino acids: CASSRDRDRAGNTIYF. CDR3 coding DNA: TGTGCCAGCAGCAGGGACCGGGACAGGGCTGGAAACACCATATATTTT.

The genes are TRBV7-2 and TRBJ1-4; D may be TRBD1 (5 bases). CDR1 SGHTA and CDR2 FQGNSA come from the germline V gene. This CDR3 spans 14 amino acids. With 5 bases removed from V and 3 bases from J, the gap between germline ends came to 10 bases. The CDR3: CASSTDIANEKLFF. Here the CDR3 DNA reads TGTGCCAGCAGCACGGACATTGCTAATGAAAAACTGTTTTTT.

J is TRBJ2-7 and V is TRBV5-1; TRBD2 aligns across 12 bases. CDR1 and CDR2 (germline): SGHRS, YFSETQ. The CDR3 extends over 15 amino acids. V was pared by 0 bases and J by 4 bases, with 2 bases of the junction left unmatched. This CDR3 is CASSLGLAGEYEQYF. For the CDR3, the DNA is TGCGCCAGCAGCTTGGGACTAGCGGGAGAGTACGAGCAGTACTTC.

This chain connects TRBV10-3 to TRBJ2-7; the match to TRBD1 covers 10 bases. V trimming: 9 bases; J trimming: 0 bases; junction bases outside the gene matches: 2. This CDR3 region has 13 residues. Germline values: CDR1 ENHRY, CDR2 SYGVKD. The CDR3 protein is CAIGTGVSYEQYF. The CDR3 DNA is TGTGCCATAGGGACAGGGGTCTCCTACGAGCAGTACTTC.

As DNA, the CDR3 is TGTGCCAGCAGCCAAGATGGGTTCAGGGAAGCCTACAATGAGCAGTTCTTC. Encoded protein: CASSQDGFREAYNEQFF. This rearrangement joins TRBV4-2 to TRBJ2-1; D may be TRBD1 (5 bases). The germline V and J ends were trimmed by 0 bases and 2 bases, with 14 bases remaining between them. The CDR3 consists of 17 residues. The V gene's germline CDR1 is LGHNA and CDR2 YNFKEQ.

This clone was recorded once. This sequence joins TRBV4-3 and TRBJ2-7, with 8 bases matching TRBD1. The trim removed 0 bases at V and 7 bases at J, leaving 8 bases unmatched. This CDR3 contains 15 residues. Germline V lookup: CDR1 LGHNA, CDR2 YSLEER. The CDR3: CASSQDGQGAGEQYF. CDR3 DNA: TGCGCCAGCAGCCAAGACGGCCAGGGGGCGGGTGAGCAGTACTTC.

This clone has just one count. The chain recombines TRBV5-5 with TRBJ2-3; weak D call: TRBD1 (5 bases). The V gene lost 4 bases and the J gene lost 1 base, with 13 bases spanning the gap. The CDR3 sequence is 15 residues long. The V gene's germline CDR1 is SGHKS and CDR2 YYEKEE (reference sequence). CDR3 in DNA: TGTGCCAGCAGCACGGACAAGTACGGCACAGATACGCAGTATTTT. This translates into CASSTDKYGTDTQYF.

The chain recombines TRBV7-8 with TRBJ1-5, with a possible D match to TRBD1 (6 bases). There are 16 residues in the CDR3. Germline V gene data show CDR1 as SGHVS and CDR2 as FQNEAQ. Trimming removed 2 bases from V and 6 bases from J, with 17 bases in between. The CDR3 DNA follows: TGTGCCAGCAGCTTATTCCCCGGGACACGTAGTCAGCCCCAGCATTTT. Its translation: CASSLFPGTRSQPQHF.

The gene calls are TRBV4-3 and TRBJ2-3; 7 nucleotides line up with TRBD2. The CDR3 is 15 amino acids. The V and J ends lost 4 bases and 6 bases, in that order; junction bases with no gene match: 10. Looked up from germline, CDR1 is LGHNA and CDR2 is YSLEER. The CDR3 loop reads CASSPLLAPKDTQYF. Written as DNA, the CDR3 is TGCGCCAGCAGCCCCCTACTAGCGCCCAAGGATACGCAGTATTTT.

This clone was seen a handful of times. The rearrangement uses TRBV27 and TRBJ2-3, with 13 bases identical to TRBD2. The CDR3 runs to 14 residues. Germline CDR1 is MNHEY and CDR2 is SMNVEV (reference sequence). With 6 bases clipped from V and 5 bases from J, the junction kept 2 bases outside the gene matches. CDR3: CASRGLAGVDTQYF. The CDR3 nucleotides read TGTGCCAGCAGAGGACTAGCGGGAGTAGATACGCAGTATTTT.

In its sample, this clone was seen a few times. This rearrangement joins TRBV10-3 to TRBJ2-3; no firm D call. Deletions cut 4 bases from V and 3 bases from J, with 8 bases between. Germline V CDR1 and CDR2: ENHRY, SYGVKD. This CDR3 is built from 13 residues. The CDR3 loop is CAISGSGTDTQYF. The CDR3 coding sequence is TGTGCCATCAGTGGATCCGGTACAGATACGCAGTATTTT.

The CDR3 spells CASSPLAAGGGPYEQYF. Written as DNA, the CDR3 is TGTGCCAGCTCACCACTCGCCGCTGGGGGAGGACCCTACGAGCAGTACTTC. The chain has TRBV18 and TRBJ2-7; the D gene is possibly TRBD2 (6 bases). CDR3 size: 17 residues. Germline V gene sequence: CDR1 KGHSH, CDR2 LQKENI. V was clipped by 1 base and J by 2 bases, with 18 bases between them.

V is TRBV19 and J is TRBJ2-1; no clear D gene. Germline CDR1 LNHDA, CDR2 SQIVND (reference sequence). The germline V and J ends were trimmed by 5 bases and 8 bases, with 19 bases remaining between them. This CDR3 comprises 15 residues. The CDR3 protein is CASSYRTRSQYEQFF. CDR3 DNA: TGTGCCAGTAGTTATCGAACCCGGAGTCAGTATGAGCAGTTCTTC.

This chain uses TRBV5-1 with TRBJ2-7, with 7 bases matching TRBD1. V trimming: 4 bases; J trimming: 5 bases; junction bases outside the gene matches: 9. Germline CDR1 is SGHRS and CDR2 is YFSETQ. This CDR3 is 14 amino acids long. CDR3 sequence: CASSNPTGFDEQYF. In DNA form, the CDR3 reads TGCGCCAGCAGCAATCCGACAGGGTTCGACGAGCAGTACTTC.

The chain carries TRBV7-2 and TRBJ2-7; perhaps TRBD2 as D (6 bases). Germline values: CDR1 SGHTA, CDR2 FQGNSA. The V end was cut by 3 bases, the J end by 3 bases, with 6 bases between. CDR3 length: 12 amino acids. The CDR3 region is CASSFSGYEQYF. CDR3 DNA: TGTGCCAGCAGCTTTAGCGGCTACGAGCAGTACTTC.

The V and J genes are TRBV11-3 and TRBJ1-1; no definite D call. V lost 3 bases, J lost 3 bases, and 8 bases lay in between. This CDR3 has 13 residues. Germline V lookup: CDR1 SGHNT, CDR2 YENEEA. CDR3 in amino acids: CASSFDRDTEAFF. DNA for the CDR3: TGTGCCAGCAGCTTCGACCGGGACACTGAAGCTTTCTTT. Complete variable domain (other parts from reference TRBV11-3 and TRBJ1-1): EAGVVQSPRYKIIEKKQPVAFWCNPISGHNTLYWYLQNLGQGPELLIRYENEEAVDDSQLPKDRFSAERLKGVDSTLKIQPAELGDSAVYLCASSFDRDTEAFFGQGTRLTVV.

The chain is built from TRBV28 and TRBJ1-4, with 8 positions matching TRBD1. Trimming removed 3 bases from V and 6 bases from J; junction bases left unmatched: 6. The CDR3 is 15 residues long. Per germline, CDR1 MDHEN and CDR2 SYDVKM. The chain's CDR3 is CASSFYRGRDEKLFF. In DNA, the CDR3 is TGTGCCAGCAGTTTCTACAGGGGGAGGGATGAAAAACTGTTTTTT.

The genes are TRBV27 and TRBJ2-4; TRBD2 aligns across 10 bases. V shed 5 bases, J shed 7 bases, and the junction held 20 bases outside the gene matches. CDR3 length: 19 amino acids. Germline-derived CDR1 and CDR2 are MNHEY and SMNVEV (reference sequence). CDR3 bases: TGTGCCAGCAGTCCGAGTTTGCCCCGGGCCCCAGCGGGGGGGAACATTCAGTACTTC. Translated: CASSPSLPRAPAGGNIQYF.